These 5 T cell receptor beta chains were all obtained from the same sample, sequenced in a study of PD-1 blockade in classical Hodgkin lymphoma. After autologous stem cell transplantation all patients relapsed, and prior brentuximab vedotin exposure differed between cohorts. The assay was immunoSEQ multiplex PCR, and TCRdb's table has in-frame clones only and misses some. The table has approximately 41,000 clones, about 88% seen once. The sequences come from peripheral blood mononuclear cells (PBMCs), collected before the second cycle of nivolumab. These TCRs come from a human donor with classical Hodgkin lymphoma.

The genes are TRBV10-3 and TRBJ2-5; D is undetermined. This CDR3 region has 14 residues. V was cut by 6 bases and J by 3 bases, with 14 bases left in between. Germline V gene data show CDR1 as ENHRY and CDR2 as SYGVKD. The CDR3 region is CAIRSVPIKETQYF. DNA of the CDR3: TGTGCCATCAGGAGCGTCCCCATAAAAGAGACCCAGTACTTC.

The rearrangement uses TRBV14 and TRBJ2-1; 14 bases align to TRBD2. Germline V lookup: CDR1 SGHDN, CDR2 FVKESK. This CDR3 has 21 residues. With 4 bases clipped from V and 0 bases from J, the junction kept 14 bases outside the gene matches. CDR3 nucleotide sequence: TGTGCCAGCAGCCCAATAAGACTAGCGGGAGGGCATCGGAGCTCCTACAATGAGCAGTTCTTC. Translation: CASSPIRLAGGHRSSYNEQFF.

The V and J genes are TRBV6-5 and TRBJ2-7; D is perhaps TRBD2 (6 bases). Per the germline V gene, CDR1 is MNHEY and CDR2 is SVGAGI. V lost 4 bases and J 2 bases, leaving 12 bases between the germline ends. There are 14 residues in the CDR3. Written as DNA, the CDR3 is TGTGCCAGCAGTTCCCCGGGAGCTACCTACGAGCAGTACTTC. Translated: CASSSPGATYEQYF.

The V call is TRBV18, the J call TRBJ2-5, with unresolved D. The CDR3 has 12 amino acids. V was trimmed by 2 bases and J by 4 bases, leaving 5 bases between them. The germline gives CDR1 KGHSH, CDR2 LQKENI. CDR3 residues: CASSPIGETQYF. In DNA, the CDR3 is TGTGCCAGCTCACCAATAGGAGAGACCCAGTACTTC. Together with reference TRBV18 and TRBJ2-5, the CDR3 gives the full variable domain: NAGVMQNPRHLVRRRGQEARLRCSPMKGHSHVYWYRQLPEEGLKFMVYLQKENIIDESGMPKERFSAEFPKEGPSILRIQQVVRGDSAAYFCASSPIGETQYFGPGTRLLVL.

This clone has just one count. The genes are TRBV5-1 and TRBJ2-7; D unresolved. V dropped 0 bases and J dropped 5 bases, with 6 bases sitting between them. The CDR3 runs to 12 residues. Germline CDR1 is SGHRS and CDR2 is YFSETQ. CDR3 bases: TGCGCCAGCAGCTTGGAGCACGACGAGCAGTACTTC. The encoded protein is CASSLEHDEQYF.